This T cell receptor beta chain emerged from a study of blood T cell repertoires in COVID-19. Turning to the study itself: Sources were T cells, B-cell-depleted T cells, or PBMCs; the material itself was cDNA or gDNA.

The authors' processing: Amplification of reference gene primers provided the estimated nucleated cell counts. TCRdb's copy holds only in-frame clones and misses some; the assay was immunoSEQ multiplex PCR. Clone size and the V and J calls come from that table; the DNA yielded D and trimming. The sample carries over 120,000 clones, more than 75% recorded once. The V and J ends lost 3 bases and 4 bases, in that order; junction bases with no gene match: 9. Germline V lookup: CDR1 MNHNS, CDR2 SASEGT. This CDR3 comprises 16 residues. This TCR was sampled from a human donor in a cohort sampled during active COVID-19. The chain combines TRBV6-1 with TRBJ1-5; 7 bases are shared with TRBD1. Sequencing input: peripheral blood. The CDR3: CASSDLRDRANQPQHF. CDR3 DNA: TGTGCCAGCAGTGACTTAAGGGACAGAGCAAATCAGCCCCAGCATTTT.